The sequence of this T cell receptor (beta chain) was determined in a study of shared clonotypes between healthy human individuals. Study-level results: In contrast to clonotypes shared by all four donors, non-shared clonotypes had lower generation probabilities. The study sampled only blood, and tissue repertoires likely differ.

CDR1 SEHNR and CDR2 FQNEAQ come from the germline V gene (reference sequence). The CDR3 covers 11 residues. Trimming left V 4 bases short and J 9 bases short, with 7 bases between. As defined, naive CD8 cells were CD45RO-negative and positively selected for CCR7, with terminally differentiated effector memory CD45RA+ cells excluded. Donors comprised healthy HIV-negative adults lacking recent acute infections or vaccinations. Using immunoSEQ multiplex PCR, the repertoire was profiled, and TCRdb retains in-frame clones only, with some absent. The data contain about 820,000 clones, about 92% of them singletons. Turning to this clone: As yet, its antigen is unknown.

The chain recombines TRBV7-9 with TRBJ2-1; D gene unclear. This clonotype was obtained from a man younger than 45 in good health. The sample comprised naive CD8+ T cells sorted from blood. CDR3 loop: CASSYSSEQFF. CDR3 sequence (DNA): TGTGCCAGCAGCTACAGCAGTGAGCAGTTCTTC.